Listed below are T cell receptor beta chains from one sample, sequenced in a study of metastatic and nonmetastatic thyroid tumors. TCRdb re-analyzed the PCR reads through MiXCR. The sample carries approximately 23,000 clones, more than 20% recorded once. Material for sequencing was blood. Every receptor here comes from a male donor with papillary thyroid cancer or a benign thyroid nodule (not recorded which). Some clones in this sample may be carry-over from other donors' samples. The CDR3 runs from the conserved cysteine through the conserved F or W. A D gene is named only where the DNA matches it firmly. Only some rows state a clone size, as once, few, many or a class for expanded clones.

cdr3_nt cdr3_aa j_call d_call clone_size v_call
TGCGCCAGCAGCTTGGGGACAGGTTTCACCTACGAGCAGTACTTC CASSLGTGFTYEQYF TRBJ2-7 TRBD1 NA TRBV5-1
TGCGCCAGCAGCCTAAATACCCAAGAGACCCAGTACTTC CASSLNTQETQYF TRBJ2-5 NA many TRBV5-1
TGTGCTAGTGGTTTGGTAGTAGCGGGGGGCAATGAGCAGTTCTTC CASGLVVAGGNEQFF TRBJ2-1 TRBD2 NA TRBV12-5
TGTGCCAGCTCTAGACAGGGGAGGTCCAATGAGCAGTTCTTC CASSRQGRSNEQFF TRBJ2-1 TRBD1 NA TRBV27
TGTGCCAGCAGGGCTAGCGGGAGCAATGAGCAGTTCTTC CASRASGSNEQFF TRBJ2-1 TRBD2 many TRBV9
TGTGCCAGCAGCTTAGTAGGAGGGGGCGACTATGGCTACACCTTC CASSLVGGGDYGYTF TRBJ1-2 TRBD1 NA TRBV11-2
TGTGCCAGCAGCTTCCGGGTCTCTGGAAACACCATATATTTT CASSFRVSGNTIYF TRBJ1-3 NA many TRBV5-6
TGTGCCAGCAGCCAAGGGACAGGCAACTATGGCTACACCTTC CASSQGTGNYGYTF TRBJ1-2 TRBD1 NA TRBV3-1
TGTGCCAGCAGTTACTCCCTCGTAGCGGGGGGATTCACAGATACGCAGTATTTT CASSYSLVAGGFTDTQYF TRBJ2-3 TRBD2 few TRBV6-5
TGTGCCAGCAGGGCGACTAGCGGTAGAGAGACCCAGTACTTC CASRATSGRETQYF TRBJ2-5 TRBD2 many TRBV2
TGTGCCTGGAGGTCAGGGGCACGAAACAATGAGCAGTTCTTC CAWRSGARNNEQFF TRBJ2-1 NA many TRBV30
TGCGCCAGCAGCTTGGCCCATTTGTCCTGGGCAGATACGCAGTATTTT CASSLAHLSWADTQYF TRBJ2-3 NA many TRBV5-1
TGTGCCAGCAGTGACAGGGTTCAAGCTTTCTTT CASSDRVQAFF TRBJ1-1 NA NA TRBV6-1
TGCGCCAGCAGCGACAGCCTCTCCTACGAGCAGTACTTC CASSDSLSYEQYF TRBJ2-7 NA few TRBV5-1
TGTGCCAGCACAAAGATCTCTGGGGCCAACGTCCTGACTTTC CASTKISGANVLTF TRBJ2-6 NA once TRBV4-2
TGTGCCAGCAGTATAAGGACAGTCGTGACCGGGGAGCTGTTTTTT CASSIRTVVTGELFF TRBJ2-2 NA NA TRBV12-3/TRBV12-4
TGTGCCAGTACCCCGGGACGGTGGACCGGGGAGCTGTTTTTT CASTPGRWTGELFF TRBJ2-2 NA NA TRBV19
TGTGCCAGCAGTTCTGACAGGGACGGATTGAGCTACACCTTC CASSSDRDGLSYTF TRBJ1-2 TRBD1 many TRBV12-3/TRBV12-4
TGTGCCAGCAGTGTTAACACAGGGCCGGGGGAGCTGTTTTTT CASSVNTGPGELFF TRBJ2-2 NA NA TRBV6-4
TGTGCCAGCAGTTATGGACGGGAAACTGAAGCTTTCTTT CASSYGRETEAFF TRBJ1-1 NA few TRBV28
TGTGCCAGCAGCCCCCGGCTAAGCTCCTACGAGCAGTACTTC CASSPRLSSYEQYF TRBJ2-7 NA NA TRBV11-2